The next 11 T cell receptor beta chains were all read from a single sample in a study of cytomegalovirus exposure and HLA in healthy donors (dated by TCRdb to 2017 to 2019). The library was generated by the immunoSEQ multiplex PCR assay. For the multiplex PCR, a mixture combining 60 forward primers for TCR Vbeta segments and 13 reverse primers for TCR Jbeta segments was used. As stored in TCRdb, this immuneACCESS dataset retains in-frame rearrangements with V and J assigned. A fraction of the clones does not appear; measured against another copy, unresolved V genes explain less than half of the discrepancy, and the remainder lacks a known reason. For this sample, the table gives about 130,000 clones. The top ten hold approximately 1.6% of the sample. The sequenced sample was PBMCs. The receptor set was obtained from a woman aged 40 to 50 in good health and CMV-seropositive.

The chain recombines TRBV5-1 with TRBJ1-1, with D perhaps matching TRBD1 (5 bases). The CDR3 is 14 residues long. Germline loops: CDR1 SGHRS, CDR2 YFSETQ. Trimming shortened V by 0 bases and J by 4 bases, and 10 bases separated the two germline ends. The CDR3 sequence: CASSLDQGGTEAFF. The CDR3 DNA sequence: TGCGCCAGCAGCTTGGACCAGGGCGGCACTGAAGCTTTCTTT.

This chain connects TRBV18 to TRBJ2-5; 14 bases agree with TRBD2. Trimming removed 3 bases from V and 5 bases from J; junction bases left unmatched: 8. Germline V gives CDR1 KGHSH, CDR2 LQKENI. The CDR3 is 17 amino acids. The CDR3 nucleotides read TGTGCCAGCTCACCGTTGAGACTAGCGGGAGGGGAGGAGACCCAGTACTTC. It translates to CASSPLRLAGGEETQYF.

The chain employs TRBV7-9 and TRBJ2-1; D might be TRBD1 (6 bases). Deletions cut 4 bases from V and 7 bases from J, with 11 bases between. CDR1 and CDR2 from the germline V gene are SEHNR and FQNEAQ (reference sequence). The CDR3 has 13 amino acids. The CDR3 protein is CASSSTDRNEQFF. The CDR3 DNA reads TGTGCCAGCAGCTCCACGGACAGAAATGAGCAGTTCTTC.

This chain uses TRBV19 with TRBJ1-1; tentative D call: TRBD1 (6 bases). V was pared by 6 bases and J by 0 bases, with 20 bases between. Germline V gene data show CDR1 as LNHDA and CDR2 as SQIVND (reference sequence). The CDR3 covers 17 residues. CDR3 sequence reads: CASRAGQTIPMNTEAFF. Written as DNA, the CDR3 is TGTGCCAGTAGGGCCGGACAGACTATCCCTATGAACACTGAAGCTTTCTTT.

The chain combines TRBV13 with TRBJ2-7; 9 bases agree with TRBD1. There are 15 residues in the CDR3. CDR1 is PRHDT and CDR2 is FYEKMQ in the germline V gene (reference sequence). J lost 7 bases, V lost 5 bases, and 12 bases had no gene match. The CDR3 region has the DNA TGTGCCAGCAGCCCGGGGACAGGGCATCCGTATGAGCAGTACTTC. The encoded protein is CASSPGTGHPYEQYF.

V gene TRBV6-1 combines with J gene TRBJ1-1, with D maybe TRBD1 (6 bases). The V gene's germline CDR1 is MNHNS and CDR2 SASEGT. V was cut by 7 bases and J by 0 bases, with 9 bases left in between. The CDR3 spans 13 residues. The CDR3 protein is CASKQGMNTEAFF. The CDR3 DNA reads TGTGCCAGCAAACAGGGCATGAACACTGAAGCTTTCTTT.

The chain is built from TRBV7-8 and TRBJ2-7, with 9 bases matching TRBD2. V lost 3 bases and J lost 6; bases outside the gene matches: 6. The CDR3 extends over 14 amino acids. Per the germline V gene, CDR1 is SGHVS and CDR2 is FQNEAQ. CDR3 in DNA: TGTGCCAGCAGCTTCCTAGCGGGACCCTCCGAGCAGTACTTC. Its protein product is CASSFLAGPSEQYF. Full variable domain (remainder filled in from reference TRBV7-8 and TRBJ2-7): GAGVSQSPRYKVAKRGQDVALRCDPISGHVSLFWYQQALGQGPEFLTYFQNEAQLDKSGLPSDRFFAERPEGSVSTLKIQRTQQEDSAVYLCASSFLAGPSEQYFGPGTRLTVT.

The gene calls are TRBV28 and TRBJ2-7; 14 nucleotides line up with TRBD2. This CDR3 is 17 amino acids long. The junction had 5 bases not matched to a gene; V was cut back by 1 base and J by 3 bases. Germline V gene lookup returns CDR1 MDHEN and CDR2 SYDVKM. Here the CDR3 reads CASSLLGLAGALYEQYF. CDR3 bases: TGTGCCAGCAGTTTATTGGGACTAGCGGGAGCTCTCTACGAGCAGTACTTC. The whole variable domain, filled in from reference TRBV28 and TRBJ2-7, reads DVKVTQSSRYLVKRTGEKVFLECVQDMDHENMFWYRQDPGLGLRLIYFSYDVKMKEKGDIPEGYSVSREKKERFSLILESASTNQTSMYLCASSLLGLAGALYEQYFGPGTRLTVT.

V gene TRBV11-3 combines with J gene TRBJ1-1, with D possibly being TRBD1 (6 bases). The CDR3 runs 14 residues. Trimming took off 5 bases at V and 0 bases at J, with 10 bases between the two ends. CDR1 is SGHNT and CDR2 is YENEEA in the germline V gene. In DNA, the CDR3 is TGTGCCAGCAGCCCGGGGGGCATGAACACTGAAGCTTTCTTT. Amino acids: CASSPGGMNTEAFF. Together with reference TRBV11-3 and TRBJ1-1, the CDR3 gives the full variable domain: EAGVVQSPRYKIIEKKQPVAFWCNPISGHNTLYWYLQNLGQGPELLIRYENEEAVDDSQLPKDRFSAERLKGVDSTLKIQPAELGDSAVYLCASSPGGMNTEAFFGQGTRLTVV.

This chain joins TRBV28 and TRBJ2-6; 12 bases align to TRBD1. V dropped 8 bases and J dropped 2; count of bases not matched to a gene: 4. CDR3 length equals 16 residues. Germline V gene sequence: CDR1 MDHEN, CDR2 SYDVKM. As DNA, the CDR3 is TGTGCCAGCCGCTGGGACAGGGGGCCTGGGGCCAACGTCCTGACTTTC. Translation gives CASRWDRGPGANVLTF.

The genes are TRBV5-1 and TRBJ2-1, with 8 bases that match TRBD1. The CDR3 runs to 15 residues. Germline trimming cut 5 bases from V and 7 bases from J; bases unmatched to any gene: 11. Germline loops: CDR1 SGHRS, CDR2 YFSETQ. The CDR3 nucleotides read TGCGCCAGCAGAGCTCCCGGGACAGGTGTAAATGAGCAGTTCTTC. This translates into CASRAPGTGVNEQFF.